This is a list of T cell receptor beta chains from one sample in a study of blood T cell repertoires in COVID-19. Assay used: immunoSEQ multiplex PCR; TCRdb lists only in-frame clones, some missing. Of roughly 280,000 clones in the sample, 70% to 90% were seen once. Sequencing was carried out using peripheral blood. The origin of the receptors is a man younger than 40 with active or convalescent COVID-19. CDR3s include the opening cysteine and the closing phenylalanine or tryptophan. A D gene is named only where the DNA matches it firmly. Clone size is shown for a subset of rows, as once, few, many or a class of expanded clone.

V: TRBV3-1/TRBV3-2; J: TRBJ1-6; D: .; size: .; DNA: TGTGCCAGCAGCCAAGCCGACGGGAATAATTCACCCCTCCACTTT; CDR3: CASSQADGNNSPLHF
V: TRBV30; J: TRBJ2-5; D: TRBD2; size: .; DNA: TGTTCAGGGGCGGGGGGGTACCAAGAGACCCAGTACTTC; CDR3: CSGAGGYQETQYF
V: TRBV28; J: TRBJ1-2; D: .; size: .; DNA: TGTGCCAGCTCCAGGGCAGGCTACACCTTC; CDR3: CASSRAGYTF
V: TRBV2; J: TRBJ1-1; D: .; size: .; DNA: TGTGCCAGCAGTTCACACAGGGAAGTAGGCACTGAAGCTTTCTTT; CDR3: CASSSHREVGTEAFF
V: TRBV5-1; J: TRBJ2-1; D: TRBD1; size: .; DNA: TGCGCCAGCAGCCCCAGACAGGGGGCGACGAATGAGCAGTTCTTC; CDR3: CASSPRQGATNEQFF
V: TRBV29-1; J: TRBJ2-3; D: .; size: .; DNA: TGCAGCGCTGTACGGTCAGATACGCAGTATTTT; CDR3: CSAVRSDTQYF
V: TRBV30; J: TRBJ1-1; D: TRBD1; size: .; DNA: TGTGCCTGGAGTGTAGGTCAGGGGGCTTCGGCTGAAGCTTTCTTT; CDR3: CAWSVGQGASAEAFF
V: TRBV18; J: TRBJ2-7; D: .; size: .; DNA: TGTGCCAGCTCACCAACAAATCTCGAGCAGTACTTC; CDR3: CASSPTNLEQYF
V: TRBV10-3; J: TRBJ1-5; D: .; size: .; DNA: TGTGCCATCAGTGAGTCGACTCAGGGTCAGCCCCAGCATTTT; CDR3: CAISESTQGQPQHF
V: TRBV11-2; J: TRBJ2-5; D: TRBD1; size: many; DNA: TGTGCCAGCAGCTTAGGACAGGGGGCGCTCCTCTTCCAAGAGACCCAGTACTTC; CDR3: CASSLGQGALLFQETQYF
V: TRBV6-4; J: TRBJ1-1; D: .; size: few; DNA: TGTGCCAGCAGTGACTCGGCCCCGAGGGAGGCCACTGAAGCTTTCTTT; CDR3: CASSDSAPREATEAFF
V: TRBV10-1; J: TRBJ1-1; D: .; size: .; DNA: TGCGCCAGCAGTGATCTCGACTCTCCCACTGAAGCTTTCTTT; CDR3: CASSDLDSPTEAFF
V: TRBV4-1; J: TRBJ1-6; D: TRBD1; size: .; DNA: TGCGCCAGCAGCCAAGATCTATCAGGGACAGCATTGAATTCACCCCTCCACTTT; CDR3: CASSQDLSGTALNSPLHF
V: TRBV9; J: TRBJ2-7; D: .; size: .; DNA: TGTGCCAGCAGCGCCACTATCGGGGTACACGAGCAGTACTTC; CDR3: CASSATIGVHEQYF
V: TRBV6-5; J: TRBJ1-2; D: TRBD1; size: .; DNA: TGTGCCAGCAGTTATACGGGACAGGGGGCTGGCTACACCTTC; CDR3: CASSYTGQGAGYTF
V: TRBV12-5; J: TRBJ1-1; D: .; size: few; DNA: TGTGCTAGTGGTGTCCCCCAAGAGATGAACACTGAAGCTTTCTTT; CDR3: CASGVPQEMNTEAFF
V: TRBV19; J: TRBJ2-5; D: .; size: .; DNA: TGTGCCAGTAGTGACACAGGAGTAGAGACCCAGTACTTC; CDR3: CASSDTGVETQYF
V: TRBV9; J: TRBJ2-7; D: .; size: .; DNA: TGTGCCAGCAGCGTATCCCCGGACAGTTCCTACGAGCAGTACTTC; CDR3: CASSVSPDSSYEQYF
V: TRBV30; J: TRBJ1-2; D: .; size: .; DNA: TGTGCCTGGAGTGTATCTGCGGGTAAACGCTATGGCTACACCTTC; CDR3: CAWSVSAGKRYGYTF
V: TRBV29-1; J: TRBJ1-1; D: TRBD1; size: .; DNA: TGCAGCGTTAACAGGGGGACGGTGAACACTGAAGCTTTCTTT; CDR3: CSVNRGTVNTEAFF